The present T cell receptor (beta chain) was sequenced within a study of shared T cell receptors in the human thymus. TCRdb keeps only in-frame clones here, not all; method: immunoSEQ multiplex PCR. The sample has 450,000 to 650,000 clones, roughly 74% seen once. The data were also submitted as part of a second study, on human thymus T cells. That work states: Finnish infants who were healthy and having corrective surgery for congenital heart defects made up the donors. Thymic samples were excised during corrective heart operations. Thymic as well as blood repertoires seemed to favor certain V and J genes unevenly. Related studies found that unrelated individuals share highly overlapping thymic repertoires.

This sequence originates from a boy younger than two with a congenital heart defect. Specimen: thymocytes.

The CDR3 is CASSRREGQETQYF. CDR3 bases: TGTGCCAGCAGCAGACGGGAGGGCCAAGAGACCCAGTACTTC. The chain couples TRBV7-2 to TRBJ2-5, with TRBD2 identical over 8 bases. The germline V gene has CDR1 SGHTA and CDR2 FQGNSA. The CDR3 totals 14 residues. V lost 5 bases and J lost 1; bases outside the gene matches: 3. The full variable domain, completed using reference TRBV7-2 and TRBJ2-5, is GAGVSQSPSNKVTEKGKDVELRCDPISGHTALYWYRQSLGQGLEFLIYFQGNSAPDKSGLPSDRFSAERTGGSVSTLTIQRTQQEDSAVYLCASSRREGQETQYFGPGTRLLVL.